This record concerns one T cell receptor (beta chain) sequence. Data came from immunoSEQ multiplex PCR; TCRdb stores just in-frame clones and leaves some out. The sample shows around 160,000 clones, approximately 91% of them seen only once. The sample belongs to a study of T cell responses to AZD1222 COVID-19 vaccine. The starting material was peripheral blood, obtained on day 0 of AZD1222 vaccination. This sequence originates from an adult in good health.

CDR3 sequence reads: CAVKTPGQGGLEQFF. CDR3 bases: TGTGCCGTCAAGACCCCGGGCCAGGGTGGGCTCGAGCAGTTCTTC. The chain employs TRBV19 and TRBJ2-1, with a possible D match to TRBD1 (5 bases). V was shortened by 11 bases and J by 10 bases, with 27 bases between the two germline ends. The CDR3 is 15 residues long. Per the germline V gene, CDR1 is LNHDA and CDR2 is SQIVND (reference sequence). Full variable domain (missing parts from reference TRBV19 and TRBJ2-1): DGGITQSPKYLFRKEGQNVTLSCEQNLNHDAMYWYRQDPGQGLRLIYYSQIVNDFQKGDIAEGYSVSREKKESFPLTVTSAQKNPTAFYLCAVKTPGQGGLEQFFGPGTRLTVL.